What follows are 32 T cell receptor beta chains derived from one specimen sequenced in a study of cytomegalovirus exposure and HLA in healthy donors. Primers included in the PCR were 60 Vbeta and 13 Jbeta primers. TCRdb keeps only in-frame clones here, not all; method: immunoSEQ multiplex PCR. The top ten hold 2.2% of the sample, which has approximately 90,000 clones, roughly 77% seen once. Material for sequencing was PBMCs. These receptors all come from a man aged 35 to 55 in good health and CMV-seronegative.

A word on this clone: This CDR3 is also generated by other DNA sequences in the sample. This sequence joins TRBV19 and TRBJ2-7; tentative D call: TRBD1 (6 bases). CDR1 LNHDA and CDR2 SQIVND come from the germline V gene (reference sequence). This CDR3 is built from 14 residues. With 1 base removed from V and 4 bases from J, the gap between germline ends came to 11 bases. DNA for the CDR3: TGTGCCAGTAGTATAGGGCAGGGGTCGTACGAGCAGTACTTC. It encodes CASSIGQGSYEQYF.

V gene TRBV7-2 combines with J gene TRBJ2-5, with 8 bases aligning to TRBD2. The CDR3 spans 15 residues. J was trimmed by 5 bases and V by 6 bases; bases with no gene match: 11. The germline V gene has CDR1 SGHTA and CDR2 FQGNSA. The CDR3 coding sequence is TGTGCCAGCAGGAGAACGGGAGGGCCGTGGGAGACCCAGTACTTC. Amino acids: CASRRTGGPWETQYF.

The CDR3 sequence: CASSGTIREKLFF. CDR3 nucleotide sequence: TGTGCCAGTTCCGGGACAATACGCGAAAAACTGTTTTTT. The rearrangement joins TRBV28 to TRBJ1-4; D perhaps matches TRBD1 (6 bases). The CDR3 totals 13 residues. The germline V gene has CDR1 MDHEN and CDR2 SYDVKM. V dropped 9 bases and J dropped 8 bases, with 16 bases sitting between them.

This chain uses TRBV28 with TRBJ2-7, with D maybe TRBD2 (6 bases). Germline CDR1 reads MDHEN; CDR2 reads SYDVKM. Trimming stripped 3 bases from V and 0 bases from J, with 21 bases between. This CDR3 has 18 residues. The CDR3 protein is CASSFLLEGTQSSYEQYF. The CDR3 DNA sequence: TGTGCCAGCAGTTTTTTGTTGGAGGGCACCCAGAGCTCCTACGAGCAGTACTTC.

Turning to this clone: A junction end diverges from the germline sequence, so it may reflect a read error. The CDR3 region is CASSKIPLGTGVSTTKSVEQFF. The CDR3 DNA sequence: TGTGCTAGCAGCAAAATACCTCTAGGGACAGGGGTATCCACAACTAAGTCGGTTGAGCAGTTCTTC. The genes are TRBV7-7 and TRBJ2-1; 10 bases align to TRBD1. The length of the CDR3 is 22 residues. Germline values: CDR1 SSHAT, CDR2 FNYEAQ (reference sequence). The full variable domain, rest sourced from reference TRBV7-7 and TRBJ2-1, is GAGVSQSPRYKVTKRGQDVTLRCDPISSHATLYWYQQALGQGPEFLTYFNYEAQPDKSGLPSDRFSAERPEGSISTLTIQRTEQRDSAMYRCASSKIPLGTGVSTTKSVEQFFGPGTRLTVL.

This chain connects TRBV7-8 to TRBJ1-6, with D possibly matching TRBD1 (5 bases). There are 16 residues in the CDR3. Germline CDR1 SGHVS, CDR2 FQNEAQ. Trimming removed 2 bases from V and 5 bases from J, with 13 bases in between. The CDR3: CASSLSRDLNNSPLHF. The DNA of the CDR3 is TGTGCCAGCAGCTTATCCAGGGATTTGAATAATTCACCCCTCCACTTT. Drawing the rest from reference TRBV7-8 and TRBJ1-6, the complete variable domain is GAGVSQSPRYKVAKRGQDVALRCDPISGHVSLFWYQQALGQGPEFLTYFQNEAQLDKSGLPSDRFFAERPEGSVSTLKIQRTQQEDSAVYLCASSLSRDLNNSPLHFGNGTRLTVT.

The V gene is TRBV18, the J gene TRBJ2-7; the match to TRBD1 covers 7 bases. The germline CDR1 and CDR2 sequences are KGHSH and LQKENI. With 6 bases clipped from V and 0 bases from J, the junction kept 11 bases outside the gene matches. The CDR3 length is 16 residues. Here the CDR3 reads CASSRSNRGHSYEQYF. CDR3 coding DNA: TGTGCCAGCTCCCGTTCCAACAGGGGCCACTCCTACGAGCAGTACTTC.

The chain links TRBV15 to TRBJ2-5, with unresolved D. The germline V gene has CDR1 LNHNV and CDR2 YYDKDF (reference sequence). The V and J ends lost 4 bases and 2 bases respectively, with 8 bases between them. CDR3 length: 13 amino acids. Written as DNA, the CDR3 is TGTGCCACCAGCATATCTTCGCAAGAGACCCAGTACTTC. Its protein is CATSISSQETQYF.

V and J are TRBV10-3 and TRBJ1-6, with D unclear. V lost 7 bases and J 7 bases, leaving 14 bases between the germline ends. CDR3 length: 14 residues. CDR1 ENHRY and CDR2 SYGVKD come from the germline V gene. CDR3 region: CAINSGNDNSPLHF. CDR3 DNA: TGTGCCATCAATTCGGGGAACGACAATTCACCCCTCCACTTT.

This chain joins TRBV18 and TRBJ2-3; a possible D gene is TRBD2 (5 bases). Germline V lookup: CDR1 KGHSH, CDR2 LQKENI. This CDR3 is built from 16 residues. V was pared by 4 bases and J by 2 bases, with 16 bases between. The CDR3 nucleotides read TGTGCCAGCTCACAGGTCCCGGGAAGTCCCACAGATACGCAGTATTTT. Protein product: CASSQVPGSPTDTQYF.

This clone was observed a handful of times. The chain has TRBV7-9 and TRBJ1-1; D may be TRBD1 (5 bases). Germline CDR1 reads SEHNR; CDR2 reads FQNEAQ (reference sequence). V was clipped by 5 bases and J by 11 bases, with 21 bases between them. The CDR3 contains 14 residues. CDR3 DNA sequence: TGTGCCAGCAGCGCCGCAGGACGGGGGACCTTTGCTTTCTTT. Protein: CASSAAGRGTFAFF.

This clone was counted between two and nine times. The chain links TRBV10-3 to TRBJ1-4; possibly TRBD1 for D (5 bases). The CDR3 spans 15 residues. Germline V lookup: CDR1 ENHRY, CDR2 SYGVKD. Trimming shortened V by 0 bases and J by 6 bases, and 11 bases separated the two germline ends. CDR3 coding DNA: TGTGCCATCAGTGAGTCCAGGGAGGGGCATGAAAAACTGTTTTTT. Translated: CAISESREGHEKLFF.

The rearrangement uses TRBV7-8 and TRBJ1-5, with D perhaps matching TRBD1 (6 bases). The germline V gene has CDR1 SGHVS and CDR2 FQNEAQ. Trimming removed 5 bases at V and 8 bases at J, with 13 bases between. The CDR3 runs 13 residues. CDR3 protein: CASSQQGFEPQHF. The CDR3 coding sequence is TGTGCCAGCAGCCAACAGGGTTTTGAGCCCCAGCATTTT.

The rearrangement uses TRBV5-1 and TRBJ1-2; tentatively, D is TRBD1 (5 bases). This CDR3 has 14 amino acids. V shed 4 bases and J shed 4 bases, with 14 bases lying between them. CDR1 is SGHRS and CDR2 is YFSETQ in the germline V gene. The CDR3 DNA reads as TGCGCCAGCAGCGTCCGGACGGGGGGCTATGGCTACACCTTC. Protein: CASSVRTGGYGYTF.

The chain is built from TRBV5-6 and TRBJ1-1; TRBD1 might be the D (6 bases). The CDR3 contains 14 residues. Trimming removed 7 bases at V and 1 base at J, with 14 bases between. Germline values: CDR1 SGHDT, CDR2 YYEEEE. The CDR3 coding sequence is TGTGCCAGCGGAAAGGGGGGGTGGAACACTGAAGCTTTCTTT. Translation gives CASGKGGWNTEAFF.

V usage is TRBV28 and J usage is TRBJ1-1, with a weak D call TRBD1 (5 bases). The length of the CDR3 is 15 residues. V dropped 7 bases and J dropped 6 bases, with 21 bases sitting between them. Germline V gene data show CDR1 as MDHEN and CDR2 as SYDVKM. The CDR3 DNA is TGTGCCAGCACCCCGCCGGGCAGGGCTTTGTCTGAAGCTTTCTTT. Its protein is CASTPPGRALSEAFF.

The chain joins TRBV10-3 to TRBJ2-3; D might be TRBD2 (6 bases). Germline CDR1 is ENHRY and CDR2 is SYGVKD. This CDR3 has 17 residues. Trimming removed 4 bases at V and 1 base at J, with 18 bases between. The chain's CDR3 is CAISVGVDGGRTDTQYF. Here the CDR3 DNA reads TGTGCCATCAGTGTTGGAGTGGACGGGGGACGCACAGATACGCAGTATTTT.

The rearrangement joins TRBV28 to TRBJ1-3; D possibly corresponds to TRBD1 (5 bases). The CDR3 has 14 residues. CDR1 and CDR2 from the germline V gene are MDHEN and SYDVKM. Between the trimmed V and J ends, which lost 4 bases and 2 bases, there was a span of 9 bases. This CDR3 reads CASSSGGAGNTIYF. The CDR3 region has the DNA TGTGCCAGCAGTTCGGGGGGGGCTGGAAACACCATATATTTT.

J is TRBJ2-7 and V is TRBV7-9, with 9 bases identical to TRBD1. This CDR3 is 16 amino acids long. Trimming took 5 bases from V and 0 from J; bases not matched to a gene: 8. Per germline, CDR1 SEHNR and CDR2 FQNEAQ (reference sequence). The CDR3 here is CASSPPGTGSSYEQYF. For the CDR3, the DNA is TGTGCCAGCAGCCCCCCCGGGACAGGGAGCTCCTACGAGCAGTACTTC.

This clone was seen only a few times. The V call is TRBV2, the J call TRBJ2-1; possible D gene TRBD1, 6 bases. CDR1 is SNHLY, CDR2 FYNNEI, per germline. V shed 7 bases and J shed 7 bases, with 20 bases lying between them. The CDR3 consists of 15 residues. The CDR3 loop is CASTPPGHIGNEQFF. The CDR3 DNA reads TGTGCCAGCACGCCGCCGGGACACATTGGGAATGAGCAGTTCTTC.

The chain employs TRBV11-2 and TRBJ1-3; unclear D gene. From germline, CDR1 is SGHAT and CDR2 FQNNGV. CDR3 length: 13 amino acids. Trimming took 2 bases from V and 9 from J, leaving 11 bases between them. Here the CDR3 DNA reads TGTGCCAGCAGCTTAAATCGACCGGGCACCATATATTTT. Translation: CASSLNRPGTIYF.

A note on this clone: At the DNA level, this CDR3 is encoded by other sequences in the same sample as well. The chain uses TRBV19 and TRBJ1-5; D remains ambiguous. The CDR3 spans 13 residues. Per the germline V gene, CDR1 is LNHDA and CDR2 is SQIVND (reference sequence). Trimming took off 5 bases at V and 3 bases at J, with 8 bases between the two ends. CDR3 amino acids: CASSPGLNQPQHF. The DNA for the CDR3 is TGTGCCAGTAGTCCCGGACTCAATCAGCCCCAGCATTTT.

V and J are TRBV5-8 and TRBJ2-1, with 10 bases aligning to TRBD2. This CDR3 spans 17 amino acids. V was pared by 4 bases and J by 0 bases, with 7 bases of the junction left unmatched. Germline-derived CDR1 and CDR2 are SGHTS and YDEGEE. DNA for the CDR3: TGTGCCAGCAGCCGGGCCGGGACTAGCGCCTCCTACAATGAGCAGTTCTTC. Translation: CASSRAGTSASYNEQFF.

The V call is TRBV9, the J call TRBJ2-1, with D tentatively TRBD2 (6 bases). This CDR3 contains 16 residues. V lost 3 bases, J lost 3 bases, and 16 bases lay in between. CDR1 and CDR2 from the germline V gene are SGDLS and YYNGEE. The CDR3 sequence: CASSALGMGGYNEQFF. The CDR3 nucleotides read TGTGCCAGCAGCGCCTTAGGCATGGGGGGCTACAATGAGCAGTTCTTC.

The chain is built from TRBV29-1 and TRBJ2-5; the match to TRBD2 covers 10 bases. From germline, CDR1 is SQVTM and CDR2 ANQGSEA. V lost 2 bases and J lost 1; bases outside the gene matches: 4. The CDR3 is made up of 15 amino acids. CDR3 loop: CSVENLAGGQETQYF. CDR3 bases: TGCAGCGTTGAAAACTTAGCGGGGGGCCAAGAGACCCAGTACTTC. The full variable domain, completed using reference TRBV29-1 and TRBJ2-5, is SAVISQKPSRDICQRGTSLTIQCQVDSQVTMMFWYRQQPGQSLTLIATANQGSEATYESGFVIDKFPISRPNLTFSTLTVSNMSPEDSSIYLCSVENLAGGQETQYFGPGTRLLVL.

The chain employs TRBV9 and TRBJ2-2; D is unresolved. The V end lost 3 bases, the J end lost 2 bases, and 5 bases lay between the germline ends. The CDR3 covers 13 residues. CDR1 is SGDLS, CDR2 YYNGEE, per germline. The CDR3 protein is CASSALNTGELFF. For the CDR3, the DNA is TGTGCCAGCAGCGCCTTAAACACCGGGGAGCTGTTTTTT.

The J gene is TRBJ1-1, the V gene TRBV5-1, with D perhaps TRBD1 (5 bases). The CDR3 has 13 amino acids. Germline V gene data show CDR1 as SGHRS and CDR2 as YFSETQ. The germline V and J ends were trimmed by 6 bases and 4 bases, with 13 bases remaining between them. This CDR3 is CASTGTGGTEAFF. DNA of the CDR3: TGCGCCAGCACCGGGACCGGGGGCACTGAAGCTTTCTTT.

The V and J genes are TRBV5-1 and TRBJ1-1, with 7 bases matching TRBD1. Germline V gene lookup returns CDR1 SGHRS and CDR2 YFSETQ. Unmatched junction bases numbered 14, after V lost 4 bases and J lost 11 bases. The CDR3 contains 14 residues. The CDR3 region is CASSPGQVRDPAFF. The DNA for the CDR3 is TGCGCCAGCAGCCCCGGACAGGTTAGGGACCCTGCTTTCTTT.

The V call is TRBV5-1, the J call TRBJ2-3, with 13 nucleotides matching TRBD2. Germline trimming cut 1 base from V and 6 bases from J; bases unmatched to any gene: 14. This CDR3 is 19 amino acids long. Germline V lookup: CDR1 SGHRS, CDR2 YFSETQ. The chain's CDR3 is CASSLPPLAGGFREDTQYF. The CDR3 coding sequence is TGCGCCAGCAGCTTGCCTCCACTAGCGGGAGGGTTCCGCGAGGATACGCAGTATTTT.

The rearrangement links TRBV5-1 to TRBJ2-3; TRBD2 might be the D (6 bases). CDR3 length: 15 amino acids. Between the trimmed V and J ends, which lost 1 base and 6 bases, there was a span of 15 bases. CDR1 SGHRS and CDR2 YFSETQ come from the germline V gene. The CDR3 reads CASSLRDFPSDTQYF. CDR3 bases: TGCGCCAGCAGCTTGAGGGACTTTCCCAGCGATACGCAGTATTTT. The full variable domain, its missing parts supplied by reference TRBV5-1 and TRBJ2-3, is KAGVTQTPRYLIKTRGQQVTLSCSPISGHRSVSWYQQTPGQGLQFLFEYFSETQRNKGNFPGRFSGRQFSNSRSEMNVSTLELGDSALYLCASSLRDFPSDTQYFGPGTRLTVL.

This clone has a handful of counts. Here the CDR3 reads CASSAVLDRVVTDTQYF. As DNA, the CDR3 is TGTGCCAGCAGTGCTGTGTTGGACAGGGTGGTCACAGATACGCAGTATTTT. The rearrangement links TRBV2 to TRBJ2-3; TRBD1 aligns across 8 bases. Looked up from germline, CDR1 is SNHLY and CDR2 is FYNNEI. J gave up 2 bases and V 4 bases, and 11 bases lay outside the gene matches. The CDR3 has 17 residues.

The chain has TRBV6-4 and TRBJ1-5; a weak D match, TRBD1 (5 bases). With 4 bases removed from V and 4 bases from J, the gap between germline ends came to 8 bases. The length of the CDR3 is 13 residues. Germline CDR1 is MRHNA and CDR2 is SNTAGT. The CDR3 loop is CASSAGWNQPQHF. The DNA for the CDR3 is TGTGCCAGCAGTGCAGGGTGGAATCAGCCCCAGCATTTT.